A selection of T cell receptor beta chains follows, all from one sample in a study of naive and memory T cell subsets. TCRdb re-called the 5' RACE reads with MiXCR, one entry per CDR3 protein. The sample has 45,000 to 55,000 distinct CDR3 sequences; 4% to 5% are singletons. All receptors come from a female donor in good health. CDR3s include the opening cysteine and the closing phenylalanine or tryptophan. The order of the fields is clone size, D gene, V gene, J gene, CDR3 length, CDR3 protein, CDR3 DNA. The D gene is left open where the match is weak. Only some rows state a clone size, as once, few, many or a class for expanded clones.

>many|TRBD2|TRBV20-1|TRBJ2-7|17
CSARDPGTSGSPYEQYF
TGCAGTGCTAGGGACCCCGGGACTAGCGGGAGTCCCTACGAGCAGTACTTC
>many|NA|TRBV29-1|TRBJ2-3|15
CSVIWASARTDTQYF
TGCAGCGTTATTTGGGCTAGCGCCCGCACAGATACGCAGTATTTT
>NA|TRBD1|TRBV28|TRBJ1-4|15
CASSFLQGRDEKLFF
TGTGCCAGCAGTTTCTTACAGGGGAGAGATGAAAAACTGTTTTTT
>many|NA|TRBV27|TRBJ1-2|13
CASSLLGLYGYTF
TGTGCCAGCAGTTTATTAGGGCTGTATGGCTACACCTTC
>many|NA|TRBV29-1|TRBJ1-2|14
CSAWTPGSVYGYTF
TGCAGCGCCTGGACACCCGGGTCGGTCTATGGCTACACCTTC
>many|NA|TRBV4-1|TRBJ2-7|16
CASSQPGLASYYEQYF
TGCGCCAGCAGCCAACCGGGCCTAGCGTCATACTACGAGCAGTACTTC
>many|NA|TRBV12-3/TRBV12-4|TRBJ2-7|14
CASKDQMSSYEQYF
TGTGCCAGCAAAGACCAAATGAGCTCCTACGAGCAGTACTTC
>many|NA|TRBV29-1|TRBJ1-2|11
CSVVRTDGYTF
TGCAGCGTTGTCCGGACAGATGGCTACACCTTC
>many|NA|TRBV5-5|TRBJ2-7|15
CASSLAVRGYLEQYF
TGTGCCAGCAGCTTGGCGGTCAGGGGCTATCTCGAGCAGTACTTC
>few|TRBD1|TRBV20-1|TRBJ2-3|15
CSALPGQGDTDTQYF
TGCAGTGCGTTGCCGGGACAGGGAGACACAGATACGCAGTATTTT
>many|NA|TRBV6-1|TRBJ2-7|16
CASSEWGQGPPYEQYF
TGTGCCAGCAGTGAATGGGGGCAGGGACCCCCCTACGAGCAGTACTTC
>NA|NA|TRBV14|TRBJ1-3|17
CASSQEEGLGSGNTIYF
TGTGCCAGCAGCCAAGAGGAGGGGCTCGGCTCTGGAAACACCATATATTTT
>many|NA|TRBV11-1|TRBJ2-3|14
CASRKGQGADTQYF
TGTGCCAGCAGGAAAGGGCAGGGTGCAGATACGCAGTATTTT
>many|TRBD1|TRBV29-1|TRBJ2-1|13
CSVEQGTYNEQFF
TGCAGCGTCGAACAGGGGACCTACAATGAGCAGTTCTTC
>many|NA|TRBV29-1|TRBJ2-6|15
CSVEDRQFGANVLTF
TGCAGCGTTGAAGATCGACAGTTCGGGGCCAACGTCCTGACTTTC
>NA|TRBD1|TRBV6-4|TRBJ1-2|13
CASSSDRGYGDTF
TGTGCCAGCAGTTCCGACAGGGGCTATGGCGACACCTTC
>NA|TRBD1|TRBV14|TRBJ1-2|15
CASSGRDRGEDGYTF
TGTGCCAGCAGCGGTCGGGACAGGGGTGAGGATGGCTACACCTTC
>many|NA|TRBV10-1|TRBJ2-7|11
CASSEGDEQYF
TGCGCCAGCAGTGAGGGGGACGAGCAGTACTTC
>many|NA|TRBV6-6|TRBJ1-2|15
CASSPGTGQNYGYTF
TGTGCCAGCAGTCCTGGGACGGGGCAAAACTATGGCTACACCTTC
>many|NA|TRBV20-1|TRBJ1-5|17
CSARENGGVFVNQPQHF
TGCAGTGCTAGAGAGAATGGGGGGGTGTTTGTCAATCAGCCCCAGCATTTT
>many|TRBD2|TRBV29-1|TRBJ2-7|13
CSVSERERYEQYF
TGCAGCGTTTCCGAGCGGGAGCGGTACGAGCAGTACTTC
>many|TRBD2|TRBV29-1|TRBJ2-1|15
CSVEGSSGSYNEQFF
TGCAGCGTTGAAGGGTCTAGCGGGAGCTACAATGAGCAGTTCTTC
>many|NA|TRBV7-7|TRBJ2-7|13
CASSLGARGEQYF
TGTGCTAGCAGCTTAGGCGCCCGGGGCGAGCAGTACTTC
>few|NA|TRBV12-3/TRBV12-4|TRBJ1-2|14
CASSSGLGNYGDTF
TGTGCCAGCAGTTCCGGGTTAGGAAACTATGGCGACACCTTC
>many|NA|TRBV20-1|TRBJ2-4|15
CSASTTDSAKNIQYF
TGCAGTGCTTCAACCACTGACTCGGCCAAAAACATTCAGTACTTC
>many|TRBD2|TRBV7-2|TRBJ2-1|16
CASFQTAGLLTNEQFF
TGTGCCAGTTTTCAAACGGCGGGACTACTAACCAATGAGCAGTTCTTC
>many|TRBD2|TRBV6-1|TRBJ2-3|16
CASSERLAGAGDTQYF
TGTGCCAGCAGTGAACGACTAGCGGGAGCAGGCGATACGCAGTATTTT
>many|NA|TRBV28|TRBJ2-1|16
CASSLMGKSSYNEQFF
TGTGCCAGCAGTTTAATGGGCAAGAGCTCCTACAATGAGCAGTTCTTC
>many|NA|TRBV7-9|TRBJ2-1|15
CASSSPDLQYNEQFF
TGTGCCAGCAGCTCTCCGGACCTACAGTACAATGAGCAGTTCTTC
>many|NA|TRBV28|TRBJ2-5|16
CASSHNPGDIRETQYF
TGTGCCAGCAGTCACAACCCGGGGGATATCCGAGAGACCCAGTACTTC
>many|TRBD1|TRBV29-1|TRBJ2-7|13
CSVGRGKGYEQYF
TGCAGCGTGGGCAGGGGGAAGGGCTACGAGCAGTACTTC
>many|TRBD2|TRBV20-1|TRBJ2-5|17
CSARIGQLAVPQETQYF
TGCAGTGCTAGAATAGGGCAACTAGCGGTTCCCCAAGAGACCCAGTACTTC
>NA|TRBD2|TRBV20-1|TRBJ2-5|16
CSARGLAGETAETQYF
TGCAGTGCGAGGGGTCTAGCGGGAGAAACTGCAGAGACCCAGTACTTC
>many|NA|TRBV15|TRBJ2-3|15
CATSRIGRRSDTQYF
TGTGCCACCAGCAGAATCGGCAGAAGATCAGATACGCAGTATTTT
>many|NA|TRBV2|TRBJ2-5|16
CASSRDREHYQETQYF
TGTGCCAGCAGTCGCGACCGGGAACATTACCAAGAGACCCAGTACTTC
>many|TRBD1|TRBV6-5|TRBJ2-4|15
CASSYSTGGRDIQYF
TGTGCCAGCAGTTACTCGACAGGGGGGAGAGACATTCAGTACTTC
>many|TRBD1|TRBV19|TRBJ1-2|15
CASSNTGQGRYGYTF
TGTGCCAGTAGTAATACGGGACAGGGACGATATGGCTACACCTTC
>many|NA|TRBV6-1|TRBJ2-6|15
CASSRGDSGANVLTF
TGTGCCAGCAGCCGAGGAGACTCTGGGGCCAACGTCCTGACTTTC
>NA|TRBD1|TRBV11-2|TRBJ2-5|14
CASSLVRTGMAQYF
TGTGCCAGCAGCTTAGTGAGGACAGGGATGGCCCAGTACTTC
>many|NA|TRBV9|TRBJ2-5|14
CASSAGTVDRSQYF
TGTGCCAGCAGCGCCGGGACGGTCGACCGGTCCCAGTACTTC
>many|NA|TRBV6-6|TRBJ1-1|14
CASRKGRLNTEAFF
TGTGCCAGCAGGAAGGGACGGTTGAACACTGAAGCTTTCTTT
>many|TRBD1|TRBV28|TRBJ1-6|15
CASGGSGTVYSPLHF
TGTGCCAGCGGGGGATCCGGGACAGTCTATTCACCCCTCCACTTT
>many|TRBD1|TRBV29-1|TRBJ2-3|16
CSVEDGPGGFTDTQYF
TGCAGCGTTGAAGATGGGCCAGGGGGATTCACAGATACGCAGTATTTT
>many|NA|TRBV10-1|TRBJ1-5|13
CASSPQWDQPQHF
TGCGCCAGCAGTCCACAGTGGGATCAGCCCCAGCATTTT
>NA|NA|TRBV7-9|TRBJ2-7|14
CASSLPSSGYEQYF
TGTGCCAGCAGCTTACCCAGTAGCGGCTACGAGCAGTACTTC
>many|NA|TRBV6-1|TRBJ2-1|11
CASSKGLPPFF
TGTGCCAGCAGCAAGGGACTGCCCCCGTTCTTC
>many|TRBD1|TRBV18|TRBJ2-7|14
CASSVGTGSYEQYF
TGTGCCAGCTCGGTTGGGACAGGGTCCTACGAGCAGTACTTC
>many|NA|TRBV29-1|TRBJ1-1|12
CSVDLDNTEAFF
TGCAGCGTTGACTTGGATAACACTGAAGCTTTCTTT
>many|NA|TRBV6-5|TRBJ1-1|12
CASRTVNTEAFF
TGTGCCAGCAGAACAGTGAACACTGAAGCTTTCTTT
>many|TRBD2|TRBV29-1|TRBJ2-7|12
CSVETSGDEQYF
TGCAGCGTTGAGACTAGCGGTGACGAGCAGTACTTC
>many|TRBD2|TRBV6-1|TRBJ2-1|13
CASPLAGYNEQFF
TGTGCCAGTCCACTAGCGGGATACAATGAGCAGTTCTTC
>many|TRBD1|TRBV5-6|TRBJ2-7|13
CASSRDRVGEQYF
TGTGCCAGCAGTAGGGACAGGGTAGGCGAGCAGTACTTC
>many|NA|TRBV7-8|TRBJ2-1|15
CASSPSSKAYNEQFF
TGTGCCAGCAGCCCATCTTCTAAGGCCTACAATGAGCAGTTCTTC